The 8 T cell receptor beta chains in this list originate from one sample, sequenced in a study of blood T cell repertoires in COVID-19. The protocol was immunoSEQ multiplex PCR, while the TCRdb copy is restricted to in-frame clones and leaves out a portion. This sample carries more than 55,000 clones, approximately 90% of them seen once, and the ten largest clones take 16%. Sequencing input: peripheral blood. The source is a man older than 75 with acute or convalescent COVID-19.

The chain is built from TRBV7-2 and TRBJ2-5, with D tentatively TRBD1 (5 bases). Germline V gene sequence: CDR1 SGHTA, CDR2 FQGNSA. V was pared by 3 bases and J by 5 bases, with 10 bases between. The CDR3 runs to 13 residues. CDR3 amino acids: CASSFEGAETQYF. DNA of the CDR3: TGTGCCAGCAGCTTTGAAGGGGCGGAGACCCAGTACTTC. Full variable domain (outside the CDR3, taken from reference TRBV7-2 and TRBJ2-5): GAGVSQSPSNKVTEKGKDVELRCDPISGHTALYWYRQSLGQGLEFLIYFQGNSAPDKSGLPSDRFSAERTGGSVSTLTIQRTQQEDSAVYLCASSFEGAETQYFGPGTRLLVL.

This clone was seen just once. V is TRBV6-1 and J is TRBJ1-3; D unresolved. CDR3 length equals 13 residues. The V and J ends lost 1 base and 4 bases respectively, with 5 bases between them. CDR1 is MNHNS, CDR2 SASEGT, per germline. CDR3 protein: CASSEDQGNTIYF. CDR3 in DNA: TGTGCCAGCAGTGAAGATCAGGGAAACACCATATATTTT.

This sequence joins TRBV6-5 and TRBJ1-5; TRBD1 agrees at 9 bases. CDR1 and CDR2 from the germline V gene are MNHEY and SVGAGI. Trimming removed 6 bases from V and 5 bases from J; junction bases left unmatched: 5. This CDR3 has 14 residues. As DNA, the CDR3 is TGTGCCAGCAGCCCGGGACAGGGATATCAGCCCCAGCATTTT. As protein: CASSPGQGYQPQHF.

The gene calls are TRBV10-3 and TRBJ2-2; the D gene is possibly TRBD1 (6 bases). The ends were cut back, 3 bases at V and 5 bases at J, with 10 bases in the middle. This CDR3 spans 14 amino acids. Germline CDR1 ENHRY, CDR2 SYGVKD. CDR3 in amino acids: CAISEGGGTGELFF. CDR3 nucleotides: TGTGCCATCAGTGAAGGGGGTGGGACCGGGGAGCTGTTTTTT.

The chain is built from TRBV29-1 and TRBJ1-1; D call uncertain. V was cut by 4 bases and J by 5 bases, with 14 bases left in between. The germline V gene encodes CDR1 SQVTM and CDR2 ANQGSEA. CDR3 length: 13 amino acids. The CDR3 is CSVASPTRTEAFF. CDR3 nucleotides: TGCAGCGTTGCATCACCAACGAGGACTGAAGCTTTCTTT. The whole variable domain, filled in from reference TRBV29-1 and TRBJ1-1, reads SAVISQKPSRDICQRGTSLTIQCQVDSQVTMMFWYRQQPGQSLTLIATANQGSEATYESGFVIDKFPISRPNLTFSTLTVSNMSPEDSSIYLCSVASPTRTEAFFGQGTRLTVV.

The chain recombines TRBV4-2 with TRBJ2-3; 8 bases are shared with TRBD2. Trimming took 0 bases from V and 1 from J; bases not matched to a gene: 9. Germline V CDR1 and CDR2: LGHNA, YNFKEQ. The CDR3 contains 18 residues. CDR3 sequence: CASSQDVPSGGRTDTQYF. The CDR3 DNA sequence: TGTGCCAGCAGCCAAGACGTGCCCAGCGGGGGACGCACAGATACGCAGTATTTT.

The chain uses TRBV2 and TRBJ2-3, with 7 bases lining up with TRBD1. The CDR3 sequence is 15 residues long. The germline CDR1 and CDR2 sequences are SNHLY and FYNNEI. J gave up 0 bases and V 5 bases, and 5 bases lay outside the gene matches. The CDR3 reads CASSTQGMSTDTQYF. The CDR3 DNA reads as TGTGCCAGCAGTACACAGGGGATGAGCACAGATACGCAGTATTTT.

The chain carries TRBV28 and TRBJ1-2; no reliable D call. The CDR3 is made up of 13 amino acids. Germline CDR1 is MDHEN and CDR2 is SYDVKM. V was clipped by 3 bases and J by 6 bases, with 11 bases between them. In nucleotides, the CDR3 is TGTGCCAGCAGTTTCGTCCAGGTGCATGGCTACACCTTC. Amino acids: CASSFVQVHGYTF.